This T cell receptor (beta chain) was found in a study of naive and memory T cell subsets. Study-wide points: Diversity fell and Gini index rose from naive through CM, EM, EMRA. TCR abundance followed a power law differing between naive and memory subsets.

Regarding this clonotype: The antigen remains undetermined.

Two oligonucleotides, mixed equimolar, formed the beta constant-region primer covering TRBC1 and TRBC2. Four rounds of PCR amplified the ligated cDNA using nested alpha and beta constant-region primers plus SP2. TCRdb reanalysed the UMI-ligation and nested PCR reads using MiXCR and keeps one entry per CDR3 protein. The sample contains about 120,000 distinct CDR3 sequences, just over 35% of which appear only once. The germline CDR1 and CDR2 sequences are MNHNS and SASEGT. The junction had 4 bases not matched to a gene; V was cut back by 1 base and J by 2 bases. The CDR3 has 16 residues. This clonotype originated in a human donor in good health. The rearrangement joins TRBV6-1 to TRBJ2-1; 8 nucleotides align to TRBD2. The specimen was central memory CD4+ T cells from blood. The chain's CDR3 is CASSEVAGSTYNEQFF. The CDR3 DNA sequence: TGTGCCAGCAGTGAAGTAGCGGGATCCACCTACAATGAGCAGTTCTTC.